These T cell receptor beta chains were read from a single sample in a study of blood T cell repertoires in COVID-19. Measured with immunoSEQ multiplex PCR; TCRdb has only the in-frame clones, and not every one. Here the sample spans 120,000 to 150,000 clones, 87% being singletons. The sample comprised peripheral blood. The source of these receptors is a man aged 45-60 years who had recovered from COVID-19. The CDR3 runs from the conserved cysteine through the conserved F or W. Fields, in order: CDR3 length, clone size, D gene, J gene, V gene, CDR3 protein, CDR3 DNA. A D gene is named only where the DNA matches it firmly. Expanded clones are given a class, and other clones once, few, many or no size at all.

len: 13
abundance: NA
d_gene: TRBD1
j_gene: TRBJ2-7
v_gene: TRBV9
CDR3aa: CASSVGQINEQYF
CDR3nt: TGTGCCAGCAGCGTGGGACAGATAAACGAGCAGTACTTC

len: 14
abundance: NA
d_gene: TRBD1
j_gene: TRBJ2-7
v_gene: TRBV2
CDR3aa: CASSQGQGAYEQYF
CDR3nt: TGTGCCAGCAGCCAGGGACAGGGGGCCTACGAGCAGTACTTC

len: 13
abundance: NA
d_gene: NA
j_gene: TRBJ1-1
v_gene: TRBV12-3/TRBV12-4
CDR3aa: CASMGGGGTEAFF
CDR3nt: TGTGCCAGCATGGGGGGCGGGGGCACTGAAGCTTTCTTT

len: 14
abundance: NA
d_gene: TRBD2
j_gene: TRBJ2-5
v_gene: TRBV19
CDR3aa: CASKKRGGQETQYF
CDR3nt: TGTGCCAGTAAAAAGCGGGGGGGACAAGAGACCCAGTACTTC

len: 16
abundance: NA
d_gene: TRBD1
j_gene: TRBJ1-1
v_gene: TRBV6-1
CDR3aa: CASSVGTGGAYTEAFF
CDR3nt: TGTGCCAGCAGTGTCGGGACAGGGGGCGCGTACACTGAAGCTTTCTTT

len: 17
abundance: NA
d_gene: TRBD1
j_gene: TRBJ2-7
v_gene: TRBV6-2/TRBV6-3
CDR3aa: CASSYSRTGPSSYEQYF
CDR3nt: TGTGCCAGCAGTTACTCCAGGACAGGGCCGAGCTCCTACGAGCAGTACTTC

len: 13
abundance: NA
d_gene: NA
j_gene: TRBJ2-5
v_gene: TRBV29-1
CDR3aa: CSPGGGGLETQYF
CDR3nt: TGCAGCCCTGGTGGTGGAGGTTTAGAGACCCAGTACTTC

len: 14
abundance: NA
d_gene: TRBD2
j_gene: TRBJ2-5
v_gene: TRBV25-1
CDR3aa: CASSNRTSGETQYF
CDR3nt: TGTGCCAGCAGCAATCGGACTAGCGGGGAGACCCAGTACTTC

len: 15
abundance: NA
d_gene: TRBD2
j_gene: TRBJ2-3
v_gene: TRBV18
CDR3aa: CASSPGGGATDTQYF
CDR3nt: TGTGCCAGCTCACCAGGCGGGGGGGCAACAGATACGCAGTATTTT

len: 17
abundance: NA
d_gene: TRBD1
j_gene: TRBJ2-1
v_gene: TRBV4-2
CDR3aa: CASSQLPTGASYNEQFF
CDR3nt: TGTGCCAGCAGCCAGCTTCCTACAGGGGCCTCCTACAATGAGCAGTTCTTC

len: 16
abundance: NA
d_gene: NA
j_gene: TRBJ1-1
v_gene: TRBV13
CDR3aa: CASSSYHQGENTEAFF
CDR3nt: TGTGCCAGCAGCTCATACCATCAAGGGGAAAACACTGAAGCTTTCTTT

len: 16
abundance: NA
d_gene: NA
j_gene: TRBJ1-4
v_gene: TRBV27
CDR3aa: CASRLTRTVDNEKLFF
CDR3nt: TGTGCCAGCAGGTTAACCCGGACAGTTGATAATGAAAAACTGTTTTTT

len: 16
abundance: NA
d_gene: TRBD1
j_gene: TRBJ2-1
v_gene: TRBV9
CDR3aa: CASSVGDRGTYNEQFF
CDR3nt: TGTGCCAGCAGCGTAGGGGACAGGGGCACCTACAATGAGCAGTTCTTC

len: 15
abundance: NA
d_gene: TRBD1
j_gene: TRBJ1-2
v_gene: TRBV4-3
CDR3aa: CASSQGQGSSYGYTF
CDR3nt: TGCGCCAGCAGCCAAGGACAGGGGAGTAGCTATGGCTACACCTTC

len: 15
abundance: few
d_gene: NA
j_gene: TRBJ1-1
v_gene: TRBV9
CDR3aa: CASTTATNYPTEAFF
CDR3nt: TGTGCCAGCACGACGGCGACAAATTACCCCACTGAAGCTTTCTTT

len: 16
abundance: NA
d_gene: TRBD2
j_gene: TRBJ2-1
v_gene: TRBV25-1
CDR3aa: CASSEFMGLADNEQFF
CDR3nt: TGTGCCAGCAGTGAATTCATGGGACTAGCGGACAATGAGCAGTTCTTC

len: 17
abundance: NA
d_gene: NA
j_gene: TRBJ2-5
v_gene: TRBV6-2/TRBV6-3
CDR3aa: CASSSVDNPAYQETQYF
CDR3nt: TGTGCCAGCAGTTCGGTAGACAACCCGGCGTACCAAGAGACCCAGTACTTC

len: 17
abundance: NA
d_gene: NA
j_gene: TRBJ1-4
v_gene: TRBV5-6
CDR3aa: CASSWGPAGGLDEKLFF
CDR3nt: TGTGCCAGCAGCTGGGGTCCGGCCGGGGGATTGGATGAAAAACTGTTTTTT

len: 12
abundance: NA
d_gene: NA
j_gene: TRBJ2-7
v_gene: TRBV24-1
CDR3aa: CATSDYRPEQYF
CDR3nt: TGTGCCACCAGTGACTACCGCCCCGAGCAGTACTTC

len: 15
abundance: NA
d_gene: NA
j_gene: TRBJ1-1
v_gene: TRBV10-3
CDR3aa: CAISPSGAMNTEAFF
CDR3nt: TGTGCCATTTCTCCTTCAGGGGCCATGAACACTGAAGCTTTCTTT

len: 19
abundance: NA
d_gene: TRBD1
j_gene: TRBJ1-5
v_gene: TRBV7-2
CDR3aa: CASSSLDRDNLYSNQPQHF
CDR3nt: TGTGCCAGCAGCTCGCTGGACAGGGACAACCTTTATAGCAATCAGCCCCAGCATTTT

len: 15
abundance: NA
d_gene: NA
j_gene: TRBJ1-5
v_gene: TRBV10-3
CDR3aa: CAISEDLQGSQPQHF
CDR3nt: TGTGCCATCAGTGAGGACCTTCAGGGCAGTCAGCCCCAGCATTTT

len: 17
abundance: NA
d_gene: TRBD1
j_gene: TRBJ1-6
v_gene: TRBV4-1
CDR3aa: CASSQTPGTGAARGLHF
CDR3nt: TGCGCCAGCAGCCAAACCCCCGGGACAGGGGCAGCAAGGGGCCTCCACTTT

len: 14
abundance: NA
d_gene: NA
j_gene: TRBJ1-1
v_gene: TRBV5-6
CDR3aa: CASSRGPLGTEAFF
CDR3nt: TGTGCCAGCAGCCGCGGTCCCCTCGGCACTGAAGCTTTCTTT

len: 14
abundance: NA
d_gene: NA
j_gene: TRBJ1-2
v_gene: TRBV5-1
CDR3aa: CASSLAGAGGGYTF
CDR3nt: TGCGCCAGCAGCTTGGCCGGGGCCGGGGGTGGCTACACCTTC

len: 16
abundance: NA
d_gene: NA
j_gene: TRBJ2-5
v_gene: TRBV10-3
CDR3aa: CAISESRGGARETQYF
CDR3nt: TGTGCCATCAGTGAGTCGAGGGGGGGGGCCCGAGAGACCCAGTACTTC

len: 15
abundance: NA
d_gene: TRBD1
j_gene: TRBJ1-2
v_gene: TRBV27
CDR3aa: CASSATGTGSYGYTF
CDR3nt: TGTGCCAGCAGTGCTACCGGGACAGGGTCCTATGGCTACACCTTC

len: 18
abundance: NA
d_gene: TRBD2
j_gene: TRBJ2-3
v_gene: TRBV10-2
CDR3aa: CASSEFAEAGGLTDTQYF
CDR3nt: TGCGCCAGCAGTGAATTCGCCGAAGCGGGGGGTCTCACAGATACGCAGTATTTT

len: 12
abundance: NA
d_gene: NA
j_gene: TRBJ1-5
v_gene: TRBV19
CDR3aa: CASSMYNQPQHF
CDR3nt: TGTGCCAGTAGTATGTATAATCAGCCCCAGCATTTT

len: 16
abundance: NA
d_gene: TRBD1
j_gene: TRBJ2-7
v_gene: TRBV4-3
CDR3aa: CASSQDGTGGFYEQYF
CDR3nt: TGCGCCAGCAGCCAAGACGGGACAGGGGGCTTTTACGAGCAGTACTTC

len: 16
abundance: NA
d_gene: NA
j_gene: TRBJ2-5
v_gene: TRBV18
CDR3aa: CASSPVSGTEGETQYF
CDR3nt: TGTGCCAGCTCACCCGTCTCAGGGACGGAGGGAGAGACCCAGTACTTC

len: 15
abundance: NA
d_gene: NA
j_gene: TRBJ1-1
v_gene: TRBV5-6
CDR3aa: CASSLEQAMNTEAFF
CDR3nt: TGTGCCAGCAGCTTGGAGCAGGCCATGAACACTGAAGCTTTCTTT

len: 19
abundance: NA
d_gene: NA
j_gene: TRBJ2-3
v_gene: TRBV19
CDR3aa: CASSFFRAGTSPLTDTQYF
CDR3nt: TGTGCCAGTAGTTTCTTCAGAGCGGGGACATCTCCCCTCACAGATACGCAGTATTTT

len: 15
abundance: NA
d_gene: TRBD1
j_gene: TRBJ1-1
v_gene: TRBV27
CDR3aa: CASRIQGALNTEAFF
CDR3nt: TGTGCCAGCAGAATCCAGGGGGCTCTGAACACTGAAGCTTTCTTT

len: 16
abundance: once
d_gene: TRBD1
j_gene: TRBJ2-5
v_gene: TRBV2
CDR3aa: CASSTPGQGKKETQYF
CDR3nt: TGTGCCAGCAGTACCCCTGGACAGGGGAAAAAAGAGACCCAGTACTTC

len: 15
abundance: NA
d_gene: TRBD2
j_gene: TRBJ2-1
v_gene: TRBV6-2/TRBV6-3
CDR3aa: CASSYSSGGAGEQFF
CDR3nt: TGTGCCAGCAGTTACTCTAGCGGGGGGGCAGGTGAGCAGTTCTTC

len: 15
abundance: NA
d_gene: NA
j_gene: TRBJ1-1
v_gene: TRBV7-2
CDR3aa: CASSLGGAFNTEAFF
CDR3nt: TGTGCCAGCAGCTTAGGGGGCGCGTTCAACACTGAAGCTTTCTTT

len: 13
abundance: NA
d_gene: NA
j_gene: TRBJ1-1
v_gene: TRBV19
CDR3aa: CASSEGMNTEAFF
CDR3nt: TGTGCCAGTAGTGAGGGCATGAACACTGAAGCTTTCTTT

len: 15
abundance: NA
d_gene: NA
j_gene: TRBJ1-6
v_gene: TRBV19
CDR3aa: CASRLPDRLNSPLHF
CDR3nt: TGTGCCAGTAGACTTCCCGACAGGTTGAATTCACCCCTCCACTTT

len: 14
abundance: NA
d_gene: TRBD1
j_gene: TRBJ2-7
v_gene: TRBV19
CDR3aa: CASSPGQGRREQYF
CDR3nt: TGTGCCAGTAGCCCGGGACAGGGGCGTCGCGAGCAGTACTTC

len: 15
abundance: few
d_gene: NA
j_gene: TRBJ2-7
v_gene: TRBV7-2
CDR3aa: CASSLGGGGSYEQYF
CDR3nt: TGTGCCAGCAGCTTGGGGGGTGGAGGAAGCTACGAGCAGTACTTC

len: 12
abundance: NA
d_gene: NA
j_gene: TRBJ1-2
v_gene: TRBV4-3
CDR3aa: CASSHSNYGYTF
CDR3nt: TGCGCCAGCAGCCACTCTAACTATGGCTACACCTTC

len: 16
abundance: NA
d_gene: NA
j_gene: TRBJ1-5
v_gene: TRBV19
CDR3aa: CASSKQPPGSNQPQHF
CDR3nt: TGTGCCAGTAGTAAACAGCCCCCGGGAAGCAATCAGCCCCAGCATTTT

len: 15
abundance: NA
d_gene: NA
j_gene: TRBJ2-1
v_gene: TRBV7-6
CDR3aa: CASSAVQGGDNEQFF
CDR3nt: TGTGCCAGCAGCGCCGTACAGGGGGGGGACAATGAGCAGTTCTTC

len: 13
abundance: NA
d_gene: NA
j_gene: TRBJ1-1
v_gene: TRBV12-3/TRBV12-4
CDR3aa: CASSFDSTTEAFF
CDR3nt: TGTGCCAGCAGTTTTGACTCCACTACTGAAGCTTTCTTT

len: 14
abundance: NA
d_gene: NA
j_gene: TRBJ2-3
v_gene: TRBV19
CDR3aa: CASSIWTDADTQYF
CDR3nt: TGTGCCAGTAGTATATGGACAGATGCAGATACGCAGTATTTT

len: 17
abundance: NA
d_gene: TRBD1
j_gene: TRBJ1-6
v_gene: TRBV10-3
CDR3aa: CAISENTGTGYNSPLHF
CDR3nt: TGTGCCATCAGTGAAAATACAGGGACAGGCTATAATTCACCCCTCCACTTT

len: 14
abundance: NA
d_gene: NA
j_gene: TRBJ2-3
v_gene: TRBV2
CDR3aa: CASRFTGGTDTQYF
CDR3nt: TGTGCCAGCAGGTTTACCGGGGGCACAGATACGCAGTATTTT

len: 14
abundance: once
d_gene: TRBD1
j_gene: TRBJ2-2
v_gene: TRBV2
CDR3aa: CASSRQGGTGELFF
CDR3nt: TGTGCCAGCAGTAGACAGGGGGGCACCGGGGAGCTGTTTTTT

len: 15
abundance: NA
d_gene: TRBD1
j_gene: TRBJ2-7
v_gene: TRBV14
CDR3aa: CASSPRDRGLGEQYF
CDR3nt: TGTGCCAGCAGCCCCCGGGACAGGGGCTTAGGCGAGCAGTACTTC

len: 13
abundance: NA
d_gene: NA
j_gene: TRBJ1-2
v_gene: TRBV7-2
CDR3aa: CASSPDRTYGYTF
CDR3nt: TGTGCCAGCAGCCCGGACAGAACATATGGCTACACCTTC

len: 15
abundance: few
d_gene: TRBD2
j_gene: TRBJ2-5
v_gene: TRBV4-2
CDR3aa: CASSQERGGQETQYF
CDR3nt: TGTGCCAGCAGCCAAGAGCGGGGGGGCCAAGAGACCCAGTACTTC

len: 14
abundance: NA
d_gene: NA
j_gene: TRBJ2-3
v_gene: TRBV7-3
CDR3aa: CASSQGTVTDTQYF
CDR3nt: TGTGCCAGCAGCCAAGGGACTGTTACAGATACGCAGTATTTT

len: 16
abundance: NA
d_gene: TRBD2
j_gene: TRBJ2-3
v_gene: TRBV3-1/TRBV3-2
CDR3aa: CASSLSNSGVTDTQYF
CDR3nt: TGTGCCAGCAGCCTCTCCAATAGCGGGGTCACAGATACGCAGTATTTT

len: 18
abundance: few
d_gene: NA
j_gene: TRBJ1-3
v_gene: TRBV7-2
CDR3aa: CASSLLLGRVYNGNTIYF
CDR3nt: TGTGCCAGCAGCTTATTATTGGGGAGGGTGTACAATGGAAACACCATATATTTT